Below, 10 T cell receptor beta chains from the same sample are listed, as sequenced in a study of OX40 agonist ivuxolimab in advanced cancers. Libraries were prepared by immunoSEQ multiplex PCR; TCRdb keeps only in-frame clonotypes and omits some of them. The sample has tens of thousands of clones, roughly nine tenths seen once. The source was CD4+ or CD8+ T cells sorted from blood, collected in a trial of the OX40 agonist ivuxolimab. All receptors derive from an adult with an advanced solid tumor such as melanoma, head and neck, liver or kidney cancer.

The rearrangement uses TRBV5-1 and TRBJ2-1; the D gene is possibly TRBD1 (6 bases). The CDR3 length is 14 residues. Germline CDR1 SGHRS, CDR2 YFSETQ. Trimming took off 0 bases at V and 7 bases at J, with 11 bases between the two ends. CDR3 bases: TGCGCCAGCAGCTTGGGACAGGCGGAGAATGAGCAGTTCTTC. Translating gives CASSLGQAENEQFF.

The chain employs TRBV11-2 and TRBJ2-1, with TRBD2 identical over 8 bases. J was trimmed by 7 bases and V by 5 bases; bases with no gene match: 7. CDR3 length equals 14 residues. Germline V CDR1 and CDR2: SGHAT, FQNNGV. The CDR3 is CASSTVSGGNEQFF. The DNA for the CDR3 is TGTGCCAGCAGCACGGTGTCGGGGGGGAATGAGCAGTTCTTC.

The chain is built from TRBV30 and TRBJ2-7; TRBD1 matches at 8 bases. This CDR3 is 12 amino acids long. The trim removed 6 bases at V and 4 bases at J, leaving 5 bases unmatched. Germline V CDR1 and CDR2: GTSNPN, SVGIG (reference sequence). Here the CDR3 DNA reads TGTGCCTGTCTTGGACAGGGTTACGAGCAGTACTTC. Protein product: CACLGQGYEQYF.

The V and J genes are TRBV4-3 and TRBJ1-2; maybe TRBD1 (5 bases). Trimming shortened V by 1 base and J by 4 bases, and 13 bases separated the two germline ends. Germline lookup yields CDR1 LGHNA and CDR2 YSLEER. The CDR3 runs 15 residues. This chain's CDR3 is CASSQANRLAYGYTF. In DNA, the CDR3 is TGCGCCAGCAGCCAAGCGAACAGGCTAGCCTATGGCTACACCTTC.

For the CDR3, the DNA is TGTGCCAGCAGCTTAGCACCGCCGGGACTAGCGGGAGGGGAGACCCAGTACTTC. Its translation: CASSLAPPGLAGGETQYF. The rearrangement links TRBV13 to TRBJ2-5; the match to TRBD2 covers 16 bases. Per germline, CDR1 PRHDT and CDR2 FYEKMQ (reference sequence). V shed 1 base, J shed 5 bases, and the junction held 7 bases outside the gene matches. This CDR3 has 18 residues.

The chain couples TRBV6-6 to TRBJ2-7, with D possibly matching TRBD2 (5 bases). V shed 9 bases and J shed 5 bases, with 17 bases lying between them. This CDR3 has 13 amino acids. Germline V CDR1 and CDR2: MNHNY, SVGAGI (reference sequence). The CDR3: CASRVRARDEQYF. For the CDR3, the DNA is TGTGCCAGTAGGGTGAGGGCCCGGGACGAGCAGTACTTC.

The J gene is TRBJ1-2, the V gene TRBV5-4, with a tentative D call TRBD1 (6 bases). V lost 7 bases and J lost 2, with 9 bases in between. The CDR3 has 12 amino acids. Looked up from germline, CDR1 is SGHNT and CDR2 is YYREEE (reference sequence). The chain's CDR3 is CASGTGNYGYTF. In nucleotides, the CDR3 is TGTGCCAGCGGTACAGGGAACTATGGCTACACCTTC.

The gene calls are TRBV5-3 and TRBJ1-6, with D unresolved. TRBV5-3 is noted as an ORF with a role that remains uncertain. V was clipped by 0 bases and J by 6 bases, with 10 bases between them. The CDR3 has 15 amino acids. The CDR3 here is CARSLARRFNSPLHF. CDR3 DNA sequence: TGTGCCAGAAGCTTGGCCAGGAGGTTTAATTCACCCCTCCACTTT.

The chain joins TRBV6-6 to TRBJ1-1; the match to TRBD1 covers 7 bases. Germline V gene lookup returns CDR1 MNHNY and CDR2 SVGAGI (reference sequence). V gave up 7 bases and J gave up 7 bases; unmatched junction bases: 9. The length of the CDR3 is 13 residues. In nucleotides, the CDR3 is TGTGCCAGCAATTCCGGGACAGCGTTTGAAGCTTTCTTT. Amino acid sequence: CASNSGTAFEAFF.

The chain uses TRBV29-1 and TRBJ2-7; either TRBD1 or TRBD2 may supply D (6 bases each). Germline CDR1 SQVTM, CDR2 ANQGSEA. The CDR3 is 15 amino acids. V was trimmed by 5 bases and J by 1 base, leaving 18 bases between them. CDR3 coding DNA: TGCAGCGTTCGCGTACCGGGGGCTTATTCCTACGAGCAGTACTTC. Amino acids: CSVRVPGAYSYEQYF.